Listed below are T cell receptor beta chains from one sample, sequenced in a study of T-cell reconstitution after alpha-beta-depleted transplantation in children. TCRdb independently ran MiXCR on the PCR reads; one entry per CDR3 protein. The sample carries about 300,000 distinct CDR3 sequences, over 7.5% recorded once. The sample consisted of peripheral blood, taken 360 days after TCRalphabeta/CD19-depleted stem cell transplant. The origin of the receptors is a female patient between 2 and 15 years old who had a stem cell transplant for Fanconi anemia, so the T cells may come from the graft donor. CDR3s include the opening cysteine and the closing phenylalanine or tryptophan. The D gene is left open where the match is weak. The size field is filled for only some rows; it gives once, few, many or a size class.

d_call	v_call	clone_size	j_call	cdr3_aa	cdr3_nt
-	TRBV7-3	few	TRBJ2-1	CASSLASEYNEQFF	TGTGCCAGCAGCTTAGCTAGCGAGTACAATGAGCAGTTCTTC
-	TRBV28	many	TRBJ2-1	CASSINNLGRRYQFF	TGTGCCAGCAGTATCAATAATCTCGGGCGGAGGTATCAGTTCTTC
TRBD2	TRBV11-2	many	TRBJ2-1	CASSKRLAVNNEQFF	TGTGCCAGCAGCAAGAGACTAGCGGTGAACAATGAGCAGTTCTTC
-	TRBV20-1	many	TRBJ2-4	CSARDPVREVGIQYF	TGCAGTGCTAGAGACCCTGTCAGGGAGGTAGGAATTCAGTACTTC
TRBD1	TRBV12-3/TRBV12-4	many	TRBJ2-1	CASRSTGGAYNEQFF	TGTGCCAGCAGGTCTACAGGGGGCGCGTACAATGAGCAGTTCTTC
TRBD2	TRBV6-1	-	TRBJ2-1	CASRGLAGIRKFGEQFF	TGTGCCAGCCGGGGGCTAGCGGGAATTCGCAAATTTGGTGAGCAGTTCTTC
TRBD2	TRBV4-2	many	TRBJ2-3	CASSQGRGAGTDTQYF	TGTGCCAGCAGCCAAGGTAGGGGAGCGGGGACAGATACGCAGTATTTT
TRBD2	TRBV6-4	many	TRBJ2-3	CASSDRGDF	TGTGCCAGCAGTGACCGGGGGGATTTT
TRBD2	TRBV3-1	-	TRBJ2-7	CASSRRTGGVSYEQYF	TGTGCCAGCAGCCGTAGGACCGGGGGGGTCTCCTACGAGCAGTACTTC
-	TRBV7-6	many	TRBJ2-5	CASSLSGVQETQYF	TGTGCCAGCAGCTTATCAGGGGTTCAAGAGACCCAGTACTTC
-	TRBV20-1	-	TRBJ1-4	CSARDPLTREKLFF	TGCAGTGCTAGAGATCCCCTGACGAGGGAGAAACTGTTTTTT
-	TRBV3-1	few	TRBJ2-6	CASSFGLLSGANVLTF	TGTGCCAGCAGCTTTGGACTCCTCTCTGGGGCCAACGTCCTGACTTTC
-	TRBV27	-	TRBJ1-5	CASSVINQPQHF	TGTGCCAGCAGTGTAATCAATCAGCCCCAGCATTTT
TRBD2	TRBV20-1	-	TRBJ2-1	CSVAGDNEQFF	TGCAGTGTAGCGGGGGACAATGAGCAGTTCTTC
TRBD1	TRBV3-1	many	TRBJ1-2	CASSRGQGAGGYTF	TGTGCCAGCAGCCGAGGACAGGGGGCGGGAGGCTACACCTTC
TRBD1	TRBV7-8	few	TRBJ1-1	CASQTQGAGEAFF	TGTGCCAGCCAAACGCAGGGGGCCGGTGAAGCTTTCTTT
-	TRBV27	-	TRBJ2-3	CASRNRGTDTQYF	TGTGCCAGCAGGAATCGGGGCACAGATACGCAGTATTTT
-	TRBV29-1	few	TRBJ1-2	CSVAAGSGYTF	TGCAGCGTTGCCGCAGGGAGTGGCTACACCTTC
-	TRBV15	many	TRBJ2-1	CATSRDMAEGYNEQFF	TGTGCCACCAGCAGAGATATGGCGGAGGGATACAATGAGCAGTTCTTC
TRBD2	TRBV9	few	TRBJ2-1	CASSVVLAGAHNEQFF	TGTGCCAGCAGCGTAGTCCTAGCGGGAGCACACAATGAGCAGTTCTTC
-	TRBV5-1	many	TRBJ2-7	CASSLGAGGDHEQYF	TGCGCCAGCAGCTTGGGGGCAGGGGGGGACCACGAGCAGTACTTC
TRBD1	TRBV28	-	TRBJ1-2	CASSPMIWDRGNYGYTF	TGTGCCAGCAGCCCTATGATTTGGGACAGGGGTAACTATGGCTACACCTTC
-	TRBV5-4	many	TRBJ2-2	CASSLAVGHSNTGELFF	TGTGCCAGCAGCTTGGCAGTGGGACACTCGAACACCGGGGAGCTGTTTTTT
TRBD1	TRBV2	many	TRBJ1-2	CASSSGTGRGNYGYTF	TGTGCCAGCAGTTCCGGGACAGGGCGCGGGAACTATGGCTACACCTTC
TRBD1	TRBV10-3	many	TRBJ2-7	CAISGQGSYEQYF	TGTGCCATCAGTGGACAGGGGTCCTACGAGCAGTACTTC
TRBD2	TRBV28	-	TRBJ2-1	CASSESGSADEQFF	TGTGCCAGCTCCGAAAGCGGGAGCGCCGATGAGCAGTTCTTC